This T cell receptor (beta chain) was retrieved from a study of post-analysis software for immune sequencing data. Study as a whole: Relapsing-remitting, secondary progressive and progressive-relapsing forms made up the multiple sclerosis disease courses. General study results and limits: Controls showed lower frequencies than patients for several TRBV segments, and TRBV5-6, TRBV5-1 and TRBV20-1 were among these. Among multiple sclerosis patients, normalized Chao1 diversity was significantly below that of controls. F measure showed strong co-clustering of same-batch samples.

Unique molecular identifiers tagged the TCR beta cDNA libraries. TCRdb processed the PCR reads anew with MiXCR; each CDR3 protein has one entry. The sample lists some 690,000 distinct CDR3 sequences, 25% to 30% occurring once. The germline V and J ends were trimmed by 8 bases and 2 bases, with 12 bases remaining between them. This CDR3 comprises 13 residues. CDR1 and CDR2 from the germline V gene are MNHEY and SVGAGI. As to this clonotype: Antigen unknown.

V usage is TRBV6-5 and J usage is TRBJ1-2, with D perhaps TRBD1 (5 bases). The sequenced sample consisted of blood. The receptor was derived from a girl aged 10-17 years with multiple sclerosis. CDR3 sequence: CASGRGENYGYTF. As DNA, the CDR3 is TGTGCCAGCGGACGGGGCGAAAACTATGGCTACACCTTC.